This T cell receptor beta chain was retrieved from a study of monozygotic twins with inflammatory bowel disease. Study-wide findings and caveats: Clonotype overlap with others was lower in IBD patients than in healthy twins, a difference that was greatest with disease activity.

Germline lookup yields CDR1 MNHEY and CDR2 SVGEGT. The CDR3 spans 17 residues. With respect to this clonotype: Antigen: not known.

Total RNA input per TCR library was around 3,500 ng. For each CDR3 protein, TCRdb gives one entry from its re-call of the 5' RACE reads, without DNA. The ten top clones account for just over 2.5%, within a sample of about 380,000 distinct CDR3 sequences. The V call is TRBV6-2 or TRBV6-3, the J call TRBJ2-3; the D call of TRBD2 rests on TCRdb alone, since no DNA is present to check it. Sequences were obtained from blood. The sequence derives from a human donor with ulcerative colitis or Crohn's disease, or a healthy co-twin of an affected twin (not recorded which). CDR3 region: CASTLTSGGASTDTQYF.